The 10 T cell receptor beta chains given below trace back to one sample, sequenced in a study of T cell clusters in autoimmune cytopenias. Multiplex touch-down PCR amplified TRB using TRB-A and TRB-B pools in one tube. From the multiplex PCR reads, TCRdb lists one entry per CDR3 protein and no DNA. The sample has 5,600 or so distinct CDR3 sequences. TRB was amplified from 250 ng of peripheral blood genomic DNA per sample. The sample was also linked to a second study, of T cell repertoires in aging, cancer and after chemotherapy.

Sequenced sample: peripheral blood. These receptors were obtained from a human donor in good health.

The J gene is TRBJ1-1, the V gene TRBV6-2 or TRBV6-3. Germline CDR1 reads MNHEY; CDR2 reads SVGEGT. The CDR3 is 12 residues long. The CDR3 sequence: CASIGVGTEAFF.

This clonotype shows up as medium-sized by frequency. The chain joins TRBV6-5 to TRBJ2-3; TCRdb lists TRBD1, though no DNA is available to test this call. Germline V gene data show CDR1 as MNHEY and CDR2 as SVGAGI. The CDR3 runs to 13 residues. CDR3 in amino acids: CASSRDSTDTQYF.

This clonotype shows up as medium-sized by frequency. V and J are TRBV20-1 and TRBJ2-7. CDR1 and CDR2 (germline): DFQATT, SNEGSKA (reference sequence). This CDR3 region has 11 residues. The CDR3 is CSARDDYEQYF.

The genes are TRBV11-2 and TRBJ1-6; TCRdb's D call of TRBD1 is untestable without DNA. CDR1 is SGHAT, CDR2 FQNNGV, per germline. CDR3 size: 13 residues. The CDR3 protein is CASGQGTDSPLHF.

CDR3 residues: CASSGQGESYNEQFF. The chain recombines TRBV5-1 with TRBJ2-1; with no DNA, the TCRdb D assignment of TRBD1 cannot be verified. This CDR3 is built from 15 residues. The V gene's germline CDR1 is SGHRS and CDR2 YFSETQ.

By frequency, this clonotype registers medium-sized. The chain is built from TRBV6-5 and TRBJ2-7; TCRdb lists TRBD1, though no DNA is available to test this call. The CDR3 sequence is 15 residues long. Germline V gene data show CDR1 as MNHEY and CDR2 as SVGAGI. The chain's CDR3 is CASSYTGTGIYEQYF.

Frequency places this clonotype as large. V usage is TRBV5-4 and J usage is TRBJ2-2; the D call from TCRdb, TRBD1, cannot be confirmed without DNA. This CDR3 region has 16 residues. In germline, CDR1 is SGHNT, CDR2 YYREEE (reference sequence). CDR3: CASSLLGGENTGELFF.

By frequency, this clonotype is medium-sized. The V gene is TRBV5-6, the J gene TRBJ2-1; the D call of TRBD1 rests on TCRdb alone, since no DNA is present to check it. Germline CDR1 SGHDT, CDR2 YYEEEE. The CDR3 consists of 14 residues. The CDR3 loop reads CASSLGFRDNEQFF.

By frequency, this clonotype registers medium-sized (0.01 to 0.1%). The chain recombines TRBV6-5 with TRBJ1-2; TCRdb's D call of TRBD1 is untestable without DNA. There are 14 residues in the CDR3. The germline V gene encodes CDR1 MNHEY and CDR2 SVGAGI. The CDR3 sequence: CASKIGQANYGYTF.

V and J are TRBV12-3 or TRBV12-4 and TRBJ1-2; TCRdb picks TRBD1, but there is no DNA to check that call. The length of the CDR3 is 14 residues. The CDR3 here is CASSLRQGRWGYTF.